Listed here are 15 T cell receptor beta chains from one sample, sequenced in a study of molecular identifiers for immune sequencing clone quantification. Using its own MiXCR run on the PCR reads, TCRdb lists one record per CDR3 protein. The sample holds under 350,000 distinct CDR3 sequences; about 23% are singletons and the top ten take roughly 0.7%. Sequences were obtained from naive CD8+ T cells from blood, with Jurkat cell RNA spiked in. Subset here: FACS-sorted CD8+CD4-CCR7+CD45RA+ naive T cells. The receptors here all came from a human donor in good health. Some libraries in this study had Jurkat cell RNA spiked in.

The sample holds many counts of this clonotype. The chain joins TRBV13 to TRBJ2-6; D is perhaps TRBD1 (6 bases). CDR3 length equals 19 residues. The V gene lost 5 bases and the J gene lost 1 base, with 21 bases spanning the gap. The germline gives CDR1 PRHDT, CDR2 FYEKMQ (reference sequence). The CDR3 spells CASSKNGWFRGSGANVLTF. CDR3 DNA: TGTGCCAGCAGCAAAAACGGATGGTTTAGGGGGTCTGGGGCCAACGTCCTGACTTTC.

This clonotype came up a few times. The V call is TRBV9, the J call TRBJ2-2; D is possibly TRBD1 (5 bases). Germline V CDR1 and CDR2: SGDLS, YYNGEE. CDR3 length: 16 residues. Trimming removed 4 bases at V and 6 bases at J, with 19 bases between. CDR3 protein: CASSPMLGVLAGELFF. CDR3 bases: TGTGCCAGCAGCCCTATGTTAGGGGTGCTCGCCGGGGAGCTGTTTTTT.

The chain is built from TRBV27 and TRBJ2-5, with a weak D call TRBD2 (5 bases). Per the germline V gene, CDR1 is MNHEY and CDR2 is SMNVEV (reference sequence). The CDR3 is made up of 13 amino acids. V was clipped by 8 bases and J by 5 bases, with 15 bases between them. CDR3 DNA sequence: TGTGCCAGCTCCTTGATCCGAGGGGAGACCCAGTACTTC. Its translation: CASSLIRGETQYF.

The rearrangement links TRBV19 to TRBJ2-7; 7 nucleotides align to TRBD1. The J segment lost 3 bases and the V segment lost 7 bases, leaving 3 bases of the junction unmatched. Germline lookup yields CDR1 LNHDA and CDR2 SQIVND (reference sequence). The CDR3 spans 12 residues. CDR3 protein: CASTGTDYEQYF. The CDR3, as DNA: TGTGCCAGTACCGGGACAGACTACGAGCAGTACTTC.

V usage is TRBV7-9 and J usage is TRBJ1-1, with D unclear. V lost 5 bases to trimming and J lost 4 bases, with 17 bases between them. The CDR3 sequence is 15 residues long. Germline V gene lookup returns CDR1 SEHNR and CDR2 FQNEAQ (reference sequence). CDR3: CASSEANWRGTEAFF. In DNA, the CDR3 is TGTGCCAGCAGCGAGGCGAATTGGCGCGGCACTGAAGCTTTCTTT.

This clonotype was detected a few times. V gene TRBV6-5 combines with J gene TRBJ2-1; 7 nucleotides match TRBD1. J gave up 9 bases and V 6 bases, and 14 bases lay outside the gene matches. This CDR3 comprises 15 residues. CDR1 and CDR2 (germline): MNHEY, SVGAGI. The CDR3, as DNA: TGTGCCAGCAGAAACCGGGGACAGCCACATTTTGAGCAGTTCTTC. Protein sequence: CASRNRGQPHFEQFF.

A word on this clonotype: This could be a read error, since a much larger clone is one nucleotide away. The J gene is TRBJ2-2, the V gene TRBV19; D unclear. This CDR3 has 13 amino acids. V lost 5 bases to trimming and J lost 7 bases, with 11 bases between them. Looked up from germline, CDR1 is LNHDA and CDR2 is SQIVND (reference sequence). In DNA, the CDR3 is TGTGCCAGTAGTGTAGTTGGCAGCGGGGAGCTGTTTTTT. Residues: CASSVVGSGELFF.

This clonotype was picked up a small number of times. The V call is TRBV9, the J call TRBJ1-1; D call uncertain. Germline CDR1 is SGDLS and CDR2 is YYNGEE. This CDR3 has 15 residues. V was cut by 4 bases and J by 1 base, with 14 bases left in between. The CDR3 protein is CASSRYEAENTEAFF. CDR3 DNA sequence: TGTGCCAGCAGCCGATACGAGGCTGAGAACACTGAAGCTTTCTTT.

This clonotype was found a few times. The chain recombines TRBV27 with TRBJ1-5; 7 nucleotides align to TRBD1. There are 14 residues in the CDR3. J was trimmed by 4 bases and V by 5 bases; bases with no gene match: 5. Germline CDR1 MNHEY, CDR2 SMNVEV (reference sequence). This CDR3 reads CASSPGQENQPQHF. For the CDR3, the DNA is TGTGCCAGCAGTCCCGGACAGGAAAATCAGCCCCAGCATTTT.

The chain links TRBV6-5 to TRBJ2-3; D is perhaps TRBD1 or TRBD2 (6 bases each). The germline CDR1 and CDR2 sequences are MNHEY and SVGAGI. The CDR3 is 14 amino acids. V lost 7 bases and J 6 bases, leaving 17 bases between the germline ends. The CDR3 DNA reads TGTGCCAGCAAGGGGGGCCCGAGGAGGGATACGCAGTATTTT. Translation gives CASKGGPRRDTQYF.

This clonotype has ten or more counts. The J gene is TRBJ2-3, the V gene TRBV25-1, with a weak D call TRBD1 (6 bases). This CDR3 is built from 15 residues. V gave up 3 bases and J gave up 1 base, with 11 bases separating them. Germline V gives CDR1 MGHDK, CDR2 SYGVNS. For the CDR3, the DNA is TGTGCCAGCAGTGACCGGACAGCCCGCACAGATACGCAGTATTTT. Translated: CASSDRTARTDTQYF. Full variable domain (rest looked up from reference TRBV25-1 and TRBJ2-3): EADIYQTPRYLVIGTGKKITLECSQTMGHDKMYWYQQDPGMELHLIHYSYGVNSTEKGDLSSESTVSRIRTEHFPLTLESARPSHTSQYLCASSDRTARTDTQYFGPGTRLTVL.

Comment on this clonotype: At one of its ends the junction is not consistent with the germline gene, which may arise from a read error. The chain employs TRBV12-3 or TRBV12-4 and TRBJ2-3; D is uncertain. CDR3 size: 13 residues. In DNA form, the CDR3 reads TGTGCCAGCAGAACCCTTAGCACAGATACGCAGTGTTTT. This translates into CASRTLSTDTQCF.

This clonotype has a count of ten or more. V is TRBV7-8 and J is TRBJ1-5; 9 bases line up with TRBD1. CDR1 is SGHVS and CDR2 is FQNEAQ in the germline V gene. This CDR3 has 16 amino acids. The V segment lost 2 bases and the J segment 3 bases; nucleotides outside the gene matches: 5. The CDR3 loop reads CASSLLGQGSNQPQHF. CDR3 bases: TGTGCCAGCAGCTTACTGGGACAGGGCTCCAATCAGCCCCAGCATTTT.

A word on this clonotype: Mismatch with germline at one junction end may stem from a read error. This sequence joins TRBV13 and TRBJ1-1, with a possible D match to TRBD1 (6 bases). CDR1 is PRHDT, CDR2 FYEKMQ, per germline (reference sequence). This CDR3 has 15 residues. CDR3 in DNA: TGTGCCAGCAGCGTTACCGGGACACCCAACACTGAAGCTCTCTTT. This encodes CASSVTGTPNTEALF.

This clonotype was picked up many times. An end of the junction differs from the germline gene, which may be a read error. The V gene is TRBV7-2, the J gene TRBJ2-3; the D gene is possibly TRBD2 (6 bases). There are 12 residues in the CDR3. In germline, CDR1 is SGHTA, CDR2 FQGNSA. The CDR3: CASSLVGGPTDF. In nucleotides, the CDR3 is TGTGCCAGCAGCTTAGTGGGGGGTCCCACAGATTTT. Drawing the rest from reference TRBV7-2 and TRBJ2-3, the complete variable domain is GAGVSQSPSNKVTEKGKDVELRCDPISGHTALYWYRQSLGQGLEFLIYFQGNSAPDKSGLPSDRFSAERTGGSVSTLTIQRTQQEDSAVYLCASSLVGGPTDFGPGTRLTVL.